This T cell receptor beta chain derives from a study of T cell changes during pregnancy in multiple sclerosis. V gave up 5 bases and J gave up 2 bases; unmatched junction bases: 2. The CDR3 is 13 residues long. Germline V gene data show CDR1 as MDHEN and CDR2 as SYDVKM. Assay: immunoSEQ multiplex PCR; the TCRdb copy retains only in-frame clones and omits some. The sample records over 75,000 clones, approximately 92% being singletons. This TCR came from a female donor with multiple sclerosis, enrolled in a pregnancy study. Sequenced here: peripheral blood, sampled in the first trimester of pregnancy. The chain couples TRBV28 to TRBJ2-7, with 8 nucleotides matching TRBD1. The CDR3 bases are TGTGCCAGCAGTGGGACAGGAACCTACGAGCAGTACTTC. Its translation: CASSGTGTYEQYF.